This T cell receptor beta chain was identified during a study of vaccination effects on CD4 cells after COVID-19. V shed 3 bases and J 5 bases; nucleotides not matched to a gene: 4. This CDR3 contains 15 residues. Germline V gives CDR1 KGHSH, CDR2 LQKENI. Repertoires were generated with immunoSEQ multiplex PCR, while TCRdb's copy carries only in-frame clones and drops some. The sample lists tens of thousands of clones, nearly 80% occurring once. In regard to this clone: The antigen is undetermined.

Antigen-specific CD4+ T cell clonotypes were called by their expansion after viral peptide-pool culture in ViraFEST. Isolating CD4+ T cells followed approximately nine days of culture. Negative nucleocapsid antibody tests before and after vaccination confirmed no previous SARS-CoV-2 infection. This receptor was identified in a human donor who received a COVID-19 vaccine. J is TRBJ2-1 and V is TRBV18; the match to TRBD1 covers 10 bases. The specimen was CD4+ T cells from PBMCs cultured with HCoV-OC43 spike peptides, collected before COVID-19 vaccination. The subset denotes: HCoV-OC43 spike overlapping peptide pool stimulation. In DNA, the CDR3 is TGTGCCAGCTCACCGGGGACAGGGGCCGACAATGAGCAGTTCTTC. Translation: CASSPGTGADNEQFF.